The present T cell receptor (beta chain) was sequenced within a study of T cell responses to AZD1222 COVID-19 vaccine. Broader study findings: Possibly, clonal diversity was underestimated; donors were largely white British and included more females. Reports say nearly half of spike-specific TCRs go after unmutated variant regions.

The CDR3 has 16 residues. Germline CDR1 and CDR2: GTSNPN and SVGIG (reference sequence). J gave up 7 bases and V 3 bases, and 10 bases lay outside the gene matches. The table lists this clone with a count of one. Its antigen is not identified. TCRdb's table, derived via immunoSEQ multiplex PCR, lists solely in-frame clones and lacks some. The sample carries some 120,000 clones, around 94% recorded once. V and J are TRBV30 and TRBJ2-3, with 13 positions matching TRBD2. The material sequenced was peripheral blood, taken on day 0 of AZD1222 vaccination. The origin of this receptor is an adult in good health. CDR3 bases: TGTGCCTGGAGGCTCGCCGGGACTAGCGGGACGCATACGCAGTATTTT. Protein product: CAWRLAGTSGTHTQYF.